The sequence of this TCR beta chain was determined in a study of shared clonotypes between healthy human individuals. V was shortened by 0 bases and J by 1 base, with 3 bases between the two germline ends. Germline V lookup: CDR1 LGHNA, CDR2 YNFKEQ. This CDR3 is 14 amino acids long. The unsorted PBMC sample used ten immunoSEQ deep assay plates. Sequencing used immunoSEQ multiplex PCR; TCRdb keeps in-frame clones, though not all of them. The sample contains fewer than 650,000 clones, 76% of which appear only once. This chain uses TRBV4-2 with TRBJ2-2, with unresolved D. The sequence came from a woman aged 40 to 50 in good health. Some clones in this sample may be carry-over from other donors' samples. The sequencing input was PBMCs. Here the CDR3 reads CASSQDQNTGELFF. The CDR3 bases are TGTGCCAGCAGCCAAGATCAGAACACCGGGGAGCTGTTTTTT.